This T cell receptor (beta chain) was found in a study of cytomegalovirus exposure and HLA in healthy donors. Study summary: Previous work identified roughly 120 million unique TCR beta sequences from around 170 million T cells. Most donors, less than 85% of some 400 genotyped, fell in the Caucasian-associated ancestry cluster.

In the PCR, 60 Vbeta and 13 Jbeta primers were used. Clones were sequenced by immunoSEQ multiplex PCR, and TCRdb holds only the in-frame ones, with some missing. Of roughly 280,000 clones listed, roughly 70% are singletons. Trimming left V 2 bases short and J 2 bases short, with 7 bases between. CDR3 size: 13 residues. Germline CDR1 reads MNHEY; CDR2 reads SVGAGI. This clone was detected only a few times. The sequence came from a female donor in good health and CMV-seronegative. The chain employs TRBV6-5 and TRBJ2-7; D is possibly TRBD2 (6 bases). The sample consisted of PBMCs. The CDR3 sequence is CASSYGGTYEQYF. In DNA, the CDR3 is TGTGCCAGCAGTTACGGGGGGACCTACGAGCAGTACTTC.